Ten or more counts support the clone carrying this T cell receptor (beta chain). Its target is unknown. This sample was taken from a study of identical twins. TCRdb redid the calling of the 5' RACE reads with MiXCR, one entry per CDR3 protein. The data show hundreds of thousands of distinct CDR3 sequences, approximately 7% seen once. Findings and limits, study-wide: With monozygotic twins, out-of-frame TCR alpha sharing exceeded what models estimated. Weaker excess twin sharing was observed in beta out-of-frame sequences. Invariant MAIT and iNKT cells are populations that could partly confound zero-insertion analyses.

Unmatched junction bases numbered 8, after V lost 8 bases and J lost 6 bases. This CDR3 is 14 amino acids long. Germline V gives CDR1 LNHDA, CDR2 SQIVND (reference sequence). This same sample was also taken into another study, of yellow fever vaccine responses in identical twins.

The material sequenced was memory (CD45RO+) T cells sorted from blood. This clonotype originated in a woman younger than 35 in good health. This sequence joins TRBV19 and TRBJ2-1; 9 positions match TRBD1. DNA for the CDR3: TGTGCCAGTTGGTCCGGACAGGGGAGCAATGAGCAGTTCTTC. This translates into CASWSGQGSNEQFF. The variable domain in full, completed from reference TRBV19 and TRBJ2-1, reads DGGITQSPKYLFRKEGQNVTLSCEQNLNHDAMYWYRQDPGQGLRLIYYSQIVNDFQKGDIAEGYSVSREKKESFPLTVTSAQKNPTAFYLCASWSGQGSNEQFFGPGTRLTVL.